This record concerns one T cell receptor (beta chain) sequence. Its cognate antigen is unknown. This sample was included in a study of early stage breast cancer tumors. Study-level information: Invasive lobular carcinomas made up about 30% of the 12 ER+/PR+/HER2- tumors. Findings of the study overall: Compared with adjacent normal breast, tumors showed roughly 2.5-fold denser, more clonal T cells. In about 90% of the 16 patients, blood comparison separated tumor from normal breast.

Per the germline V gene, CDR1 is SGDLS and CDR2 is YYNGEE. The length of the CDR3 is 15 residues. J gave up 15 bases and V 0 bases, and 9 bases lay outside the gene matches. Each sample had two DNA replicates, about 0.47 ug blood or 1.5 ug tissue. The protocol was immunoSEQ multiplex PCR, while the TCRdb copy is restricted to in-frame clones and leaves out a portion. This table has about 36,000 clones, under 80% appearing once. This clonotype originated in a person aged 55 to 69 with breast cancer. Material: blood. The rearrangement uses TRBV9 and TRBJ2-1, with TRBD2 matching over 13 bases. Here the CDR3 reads CASSVGTSGGPRLFF. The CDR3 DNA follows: TGTGCCAGCAGCGTAGGGACTAGCGGGGGCCCCCGACTGTTCTTC.